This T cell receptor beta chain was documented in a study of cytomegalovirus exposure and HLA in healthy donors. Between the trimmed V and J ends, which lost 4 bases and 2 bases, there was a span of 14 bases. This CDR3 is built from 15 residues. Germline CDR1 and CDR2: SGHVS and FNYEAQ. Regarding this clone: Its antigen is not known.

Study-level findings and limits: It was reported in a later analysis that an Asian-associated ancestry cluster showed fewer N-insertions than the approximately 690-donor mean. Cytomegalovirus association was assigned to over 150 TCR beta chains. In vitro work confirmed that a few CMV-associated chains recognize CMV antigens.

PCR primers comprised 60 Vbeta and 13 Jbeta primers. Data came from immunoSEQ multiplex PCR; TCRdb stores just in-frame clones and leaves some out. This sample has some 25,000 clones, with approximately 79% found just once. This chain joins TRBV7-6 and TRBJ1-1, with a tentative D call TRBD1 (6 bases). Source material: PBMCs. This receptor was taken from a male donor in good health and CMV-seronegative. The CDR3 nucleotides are TGTGCCAGCAGCTCCTCCAGGGGCATCAACACTGAAGCTTTCTTT. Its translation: CASSSSRGINTEAFF.